This T cell receptor beta chain was captured in a study of T cell repertoires in cytomegalovirus infection. In the study overall: Signatures in public TCR beta sequences pointed to both CMV infection and matching HLA type. General study points: Clonotypes of TCR beta that were HLA-C-restricted and CMV-specific dominated the ex vivo response.

Details on this clonotype: As yet, its antigen is unknown.

TCRdb ran MiXCR on the reads and lists one entry per CDR3 protein. The table records 800,000 to 950,000 distinct CDR3 sequences, about 30% of them present only once. The sequence was obtained from a human donor in good health (CMV status not recorded). Some clones in this sample may be carry-over from other donors' samples. Sample: cultured CD8+ T cells from PBMCs, taken from culture after CMV antigen stimulation.

CDR3 sequence (DNA): TGTGCCAGCAGCCCGGATAGCGGGGGTGGTACAGATACGCAGTATTTT. This sequence encodes CASSPDSGGGTDTQYF. The genes are TRBV6-8 and TRBJ2-3; 9 bases map to TRBD2. This CDR3 contains 16 residues. Germline trimming cut 6 bases from V and 3 bases from J; bases unmatched to any gene: 10. Germline loops: CDR1 MNHGY, CDR2 SAAAGT.